Each of the 24 T cell receptor beta chains below was sequenced from the same sample in a study of CD8 T cells in Susac syndrome. RNA, at about 0.45 to 1 ug, was reverse transcribed with random hexamers. TCRdb processed the immunoSEQ multiplex PCR reads anew with MiXCR; each CDR3 protein has one entry. The data show roughly 120,000 distinct CDR3 sequences, approximately 93% seen once. The specimen was CD8+ T cells from PBMCs. Receptors originate from a human donor with multiple sclerosis.

V is TRBV11-3 and J is TRBJ2-1; possibly TRBD2 for D (7 bases). V was cut by 4 bases and J by 12 bases, with 16 bases left in between. Germline CDR1 SGHNT, CDR2 YENEEA. This CDR3 spans 13 amino acids. The CDR3 DNA reads as TGTGCCAGCAGCTCGGGGAGGGGGGAACGGCAGTTCTTC. Residues: CASSSGRGERQFF.

The genes are TRBV9 and TRBJ1-1; possibly TRBD1 for D (6 bases). Deletions cut 3 bases from V and 0 bases from J, with 18 bases between. The CDR3 contains 17 residues. Per germline, CDR1 SGDLS and CDR2 YYNGEE. The DNA for the CDR3 is TGTGCCAGCAGCGCCACAGGGTTCGGTTCGGTGAACACTGAAGCTTTCTTT. This gives the protein CASSATGFGSVNTEAFF.

The chain joins TRBV12-3 or TRBV12-4 to TRBJ1-1; D unresolved. Between the trimmed V and J ends, which lost 6 bases and 0 bases, there was a span of 8 bases. This CDR3 is 13 amino acids long. This CDR3 reads CASSPLMNTEAFF. In DNA, the CDR3 is TGTGCCAGCAGCCCGCTCATGAACACTGAAGCTTTCTTT.

The rearrangement joins TRBV4-1 to TRBJ1-5; unclear D gene. The V gene lost 1 base and the J gene lost 2 bases, with 12 bases spanning the gap. Germline assignment: CDR1 MGHRA and CDR2 YSYEKL. This CDR3 is built from 16 residues. The chain's CDR3 is CASSQGGGYGNQPQHF. In DNA form, the CDR3 reads TGCGCCAGCAGCCAAGGTGGAGGTTACGGCAATCAGCCCCAGCATTTT.

This clonotype appeared once. The chain joins TRBV5-1 to TRBJ2-1; the D gene could be TRBD1 or TRBD2 (5 bases each). The CDR3 has 16 amino acids. CDR1 is SGHRS, CDR2 YFSETQ, per germline. Between the trimmed V and J ends, which lost 0 bases and 2 bases, there was a span of 12 bases. The CDR3 here is CASSLAGAAPYNEQFF. In DNA form, the CDR3 reads TGCGCCAGCAGCTTGGCCGGGGCTGCACCCTACAATGAGCAGTTCTTC.

This rearrangement joins TRBV3-1 to TRBJ2-3; D is perhaps TRBD2 (5 bases). CDR3 length: 15 residues. Trimming pared 7 bases from V and 3 bases from J, leaving 17 bases between. CDR1 is LGHDT and CDR2 is YNNKEL in the germline V gene (reference sequence). CDR3 sequence (DNA): TGTGCCAGCACCCCGAGGGTGTCCCTTACAGATACGCAGTATTTT. Protein: CASTPRVSLTDTQYF.

V is TRBV29-1 and J is TRBJ2-1; D uncertain. Germline V gene data show CDR1 as SQVTM and CDR2 as ANQGSEA. The V end lost 8 bases, the J end lost 0 bases, and 14 bases lay between the germline ends. The CDR3 runs to 14 residues. The DNA of the CDR3 is TGCAGCCCCCTCTCCGCAAGCTCCTACAATGAGCAGTTCTTC. Encoded protein: CSPLSASSYNEQFF.

The V and J genes are TRBV27 and TRBJ1-1; no firm D call. In germline, CDR1 is MNHEY, CDR2 SMNVEV (reference sequence). The CDR3 covers 13 residues. Trimming cost V 3 bases and J 4 bases, with 9 bases left between them. Here the CDR3 DNA reads TGTGCCAGCAGTTTCGTAGGGAGCACTGAAGCTTTCTTT. Amino acid sequence: CASSFVGSTEAFF.

V is TRBV20-1 and J is TRBJ1-5, with D possibly matching TRBD1 (6 bases). Per germline, CDR1 DFQATT and CDR2 SNEGSKA (reference sequence). V was trimmed by 0 bases and J by 10 bases, leaving 13 bases between them. The CDR3 totals 13 residues. CDR3: CSARDPRGPPQHF. DNA for the CDR3: TGCAGTGCTAGAGACCCCAGGGGACCCCCCCAGCATTTT.

CDR3 DNA: TGCAGTGCTAGAGATCCAAATGAGGACCCCCCTAGCGGGGAGCTGTTTTTT. It is translated as CSARDPNEDPPSGELFF. The V and J genes are TRBV20-1 and TRBJ2-2; D not resolved. CDR1 and CDR2 (germline): DFQATT, SNEGSKA (reference sequence). This CDR3 has 17 amino acids. Trimming took 0 bases from V and 7 from J, leaving 21 bases between them.

The chain combines TRBV13 with TRBJ2-5, with 10 bases identical to TRBD1. The V segment lost 5 bases and the J segment 5 bases; nucleotides outside the gene matches: 8. Germline CDR1 is PRHDT and CDR2 is FYEKMQ (reference sequence). The CDR3 extends over 15 amino acids. In DNA, the CDR3 is TGTGCCAGCAGCCACCGGGACAGGGGCTGGGAGACCCAGTACTTC. It specifies CASSHRDRGWETQYF.

This chain uses TRBV29-1 with TRBJ1-1; D is uncertain. The CDR3 spans 12 residues. Germline loops: CDR1 SQVTM, CDR2 ANQGSEA. V lost 3 bases and J lost 4, with 9 bases in between. In DNA, the CDR3 is TGCAGCGTTGATTTGTCGGTCACTGAAGCTTTCTTT. Amino acids: CSVDLSVTEAFF.

CDR3 loop: CSVAGDRRKETQYF. DNA of the CDR3: TGCAGCGTTGCCGGGGACCGGCGGAAAGAGACCCAGTACTTC. The J gene is TRBJ2-5, the V gene TRBV29-1, with D perhaps given as TRBD1 or TRBD2 (5 bases each). The CDR3 runs to 14 residues. V was shortened by 4 bases and J by 3 bases, with 15 bases between the two germline ends. Looked up from germline, CDR1 is SQVTM and CDR2 is ANQGSEA.

Here the CDR3 reads CASSQGTSGNYEQYV. Written as DNA, the CDR3 is TGCGCCAGCAGCCAGGGGACTAGCGGGAATTACGAGCAGTACGTC. V usage is TRBV4-1 and J usage is TRBJ2-7; 13 bases are a match to TRBD2. Trimming took 3 bases from V and 4 from J; bases not matched to a gene: 3. This CDR3 region has 15 residues. In germline, CDR1 is MGHRA, CDR2 YSYEKL.

The chain combines TRBV6-1 with TRBJ1-1; D is perhaps TRBD1 (5 bases). Trimming stripped 3 bases from V and 0 bases from J, with 17 bases between. The CDR3 covers 17 residues. Looked up from germline, CDR1 is MNHNS and CDR2 is SASEGT. CDR3 residues: CASSEIREGAMNTEAFF. The CDR3 DNA reads TGTGCCAGCAGTGAGATCAGGGAGGGAGCTATGAACACTGAAGCTTTCTTT.

The genes are TRBV2 and TRBJ2-5; TRBD1 agrees at 7 bases. The CDR3 sequence is 14 residues long. V was clipped by 2 bases and J by 9 bases; unmatched bases: 9. Germline CDR1 SNHLY, CDR2 FYNNEI. CDR3 residues: CASSEWDRGMAQYF. The CDR3 bases are TGTGCCAGCAGTGAATGGGACAGAGGAATGGCCCAGTACTTC.

The J gene is TRBJ2-1, the V gene TRBV19; 7 nucleotides align to TRBD1. Germline V gene sequence: CDR1 LNHDA, CDR2 SQIVND (reference sequence). V was pared by 3 bases and J by 5 bases, with 7 bases of the junction left unmatched. The CDR3 runs to 15 residues. The chain's CDR3 is CASSILSGGNNEQFF. The CDR3 nucleotides are TGTGCCAGTAGTATTCTGTCAGGGGGAAACAATGAGCAGTTCTTC.

The chain carries TRBV2 and TRBJ2-2; D is perhaps TRBD1 (8 bases). The CDR3 loop spans 16 amino acids. Germline V gives CDR1 SNHLY, CDR2 FYNNEI. The V and J ends lost 3 bases and 1 base respectively, with 12 bases between them. In nucleotides, the CDR3 is TGTGCCAGCAGTGAGGGGGGGACAGGGAACACCGGGGAGCTGTTTTTT. Translation: CASSEGGTGNTGELFF. Full variable domain (outside the CDR3, taken from reference TRBV2 and TRBJ2-2): EPEVTQTPSHQVTQMGQEVILRCVPISNHLYFYWYRQILGQKVEFLVSFYNNEISEKSEIFDDQFSVERPDGSNFTLKIRSTKLEDSAMYFCASSEGGTGNTGELFFGEGSRLTVL.

The V and J genes are TRBV5-4 and TRBJ2-1; no clear D gene. Trimming removed 0 bases from V and 4 bases from J, with 5 bases in between. Germline CDR1 SGHNT, CDR2 YYREEE (reference sequence). This CDR3 has 13 amino acids. The CDR3 region has the DNA TGTGCCAGCAGCTTGGCTCAGTACAATGAGCAGTTCTTC. Amino acid sequence: CASSLAQYNEQFF.

Only one count was recorded for this clonotype. The rearrangement joins TRBV29-1 to TRBJ2-3; D is possibly TRBD1 (6 bases). The germline CDR1 and CDR2 sequences are SQVTM and ANQGSEA. The ends were cut back, 8 bases at V and 2 bases at J, with 17 bases in the middle. The CDR3 runs to 14 residues. The DNA for the CDR3 is TGCAGCCCTCACCCAGACAGGACCACAGATACGCAGTATTTT. Residues: CSPHPDRTTDTQYF.

V usage is TRBV24-1 and J usage is TRBJ2-7, with 9 bases matching TRBD1. The trim removed 10 bases at V and 4 bases at J, leaving 1 base unmatched. Germline V gene lookup returns CDR1 KGHDR and CDR2 SFDVKD. This CDR3 is 11 amino acids long. CDR3 region: CATGTGYEQYF. The DNA of the CDR3 is TGTGCCACGGGGACAGGGTACGAGCAGTACTTC.

The chain employs TRBV12-5 and TRBJ2-3; no clear D gene. V was cut by 2 bases and J by 7 bases, with 7 bases left in between. The germline CDR1 and CDR2 sequences are LGHNT and FRNRAP. The CDR3 loop spans 12 amino acids. The CDR3 bases are TGTGCTAGTGGTTTGAGAACTCATACGCAGTATTTT. This gives the protein CASGLRTHTQYF.

The chain recombines TRBV19 with TRBJ1-5; 8 bases fit TRBD1. Per germline, CDR1 LNHDA and CDR2 SQIVND (reference sequence). The CDR3 runs to 16 residues. Germline trimming cut 6 bases from V and 0 bases from J; bases unmatched to any gene: 7. The CDR3 loop reads CASRDRDRGSNQPQHF. For the CDR3, the DNA is TGTGCCAGTAGGGACCGAGACAGGGGTAGCAATCAGCCCCAGCATTTT.

The chain uses TRBV11-2 and TRBJ2-1; 12 positions agree with TRBD2. Germline values: CDR1 SGHAT, CDR2 FQNNGV. The CDR3 loop spans 18 amino acids. V was clipped by 0 bases and J by 5 bases; unmatched bases: 8. CDR3 sequence (DNA): TGTGCCAGCAGCTTAGATTTCCGACTAGCGGGAGAAGACAATGAGCAGTTCTTC. Protein product: CASSLDFRLAGEDNEQFF.